The rows below give T cell receptor beta chains drawn from one sample of a study of cytomegalovirus exposure and HLA in healthy donors. Here immunoSEQ multiplex PCR was the method, and the copy in TCRdb shows in-frame clones only, minus some. This table holds fewer than 150,000 clones, 70% to 75% found once. Sequenced material: PBMCs. Receptors originate from a woman in her twenties or thirties in good health and CMV-seronegative. CDR3s include the opening cysteine and the closing phenylalanine or tryptophan.

length | J | V | CDR3
17 | TRBJ2-7 | TRBV27 | CASSPLRAGQGFGEQYF
14 | TRBJ1-3 | TRBV5-1 | CASSDPGQGDTIYF
13 | TRBJ1-1 | TRBV11-2 | CASSRDSYTEAFF
16 | TRBJ2-3 | TRBV21-1 | CASSQGPREASNTQYF
15 | TRBJ2-5 | TRBV28 | CASSLLPDRAKTQYF
13 | TRBJ2-7 | TRBV28 | CASSPPPYYEQYF
14 | TRBJ1-5 | TRBV2 | CASSAQDSNQPQHF
15 | TRBJ2-2 | TRBV5-5 | CASSAQGSGTGELFF
15 | TRBJ2-7 | TRBV6-1 | CASSARTGMIFEQYF
16 | TRBJ1-4 | TRBV18 | CASSPRTGAGNEKLFF
15 | TRBJ1-1 | TRBV6-5 | CASSPWGQGYTEAFF
11 | TRBJ2-2 | TRBV11-2 | CASSLVGELFF
12 | TRBJ2-5 | TRBV2 | CASNRLYGEQYF
17 | TRBJ1-1 | TRBV28 | CASSAQTGKERATEAFF
15 | TRBJ2-5 | TRBV5-1 | CASSLAASVLETQYF
15 | TRBJ2-1 | TRBV30 | CAWKSREPSYNEQFF